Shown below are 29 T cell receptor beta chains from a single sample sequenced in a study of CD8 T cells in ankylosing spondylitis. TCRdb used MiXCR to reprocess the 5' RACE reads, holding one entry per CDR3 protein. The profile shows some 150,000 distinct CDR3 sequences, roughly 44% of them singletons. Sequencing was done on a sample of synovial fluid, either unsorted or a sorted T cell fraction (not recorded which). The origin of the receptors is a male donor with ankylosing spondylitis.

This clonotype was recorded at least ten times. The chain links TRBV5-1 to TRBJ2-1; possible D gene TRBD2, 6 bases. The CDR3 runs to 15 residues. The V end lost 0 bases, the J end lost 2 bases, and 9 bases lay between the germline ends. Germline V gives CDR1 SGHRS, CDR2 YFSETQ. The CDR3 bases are TGCGCCAGCAGCTTGGCCGCGGGACCCTACAATGAGCAGTTCTTC. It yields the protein CASSLAAGPYNEQFF.

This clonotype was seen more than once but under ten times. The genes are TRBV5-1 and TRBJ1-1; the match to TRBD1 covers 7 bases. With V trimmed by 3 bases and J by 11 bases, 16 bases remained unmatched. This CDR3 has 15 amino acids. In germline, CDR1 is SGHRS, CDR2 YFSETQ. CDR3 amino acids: CASSSYRQGPKWAFF. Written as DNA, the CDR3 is TGCGCCAGCAGCTCTTACCGACAGGGTCCGAAATGGGCTTTCTTT.

The CDR3 region is CASRDRGSPHPYEQYF. The CDR3 nucleotides are TGTGCCAGCAGGGACAGGGGCTCCCCTCATCCCTACGAGCAGTACTTC. The J gene is TRBJ2-7, the V gene TRBV28; TRBD1 matches at 9 bases. The trim removed 6 bases at V and 2 bases at J, leaving 11 bases unmatched. This CDR3 comprises 16 residues. Germline-derived CDR1 and CDR2 are MDHEN and SYDVKM.

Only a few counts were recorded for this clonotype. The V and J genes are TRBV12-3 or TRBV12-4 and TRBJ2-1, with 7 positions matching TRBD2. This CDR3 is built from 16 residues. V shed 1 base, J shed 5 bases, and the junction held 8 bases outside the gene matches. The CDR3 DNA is TGTGCCAGCAGTTTAGAGGGCGGGAGTTTCGACAATGAGCAGTTCTTC. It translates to CASSLEGGSFDNEQFF.

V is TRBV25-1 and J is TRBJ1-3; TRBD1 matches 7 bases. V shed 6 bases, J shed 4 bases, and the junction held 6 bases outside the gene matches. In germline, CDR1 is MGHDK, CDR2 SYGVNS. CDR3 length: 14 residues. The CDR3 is CASSVTGVGNTIYF. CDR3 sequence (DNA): TGTGCCAGCAGCGTAACAGGGGTGGGAAACACCATATATTTT.

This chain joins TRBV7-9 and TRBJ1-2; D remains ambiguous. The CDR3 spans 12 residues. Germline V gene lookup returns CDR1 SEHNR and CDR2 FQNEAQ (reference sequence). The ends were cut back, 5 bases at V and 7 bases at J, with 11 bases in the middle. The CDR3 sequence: CASSPTVLGYTF. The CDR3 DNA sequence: TGTGCCAGCAGCCCTACCGTGCTTGGCTACACCTTC.

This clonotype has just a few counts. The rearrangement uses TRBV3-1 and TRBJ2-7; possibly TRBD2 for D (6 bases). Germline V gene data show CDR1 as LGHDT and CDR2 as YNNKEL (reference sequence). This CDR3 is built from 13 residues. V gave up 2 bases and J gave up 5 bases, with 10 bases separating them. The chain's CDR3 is CASSQREFHEQYF. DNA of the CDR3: TGTGCCAGCAGCCAACGGGAGTTCCACGAGCAGTACTTC.

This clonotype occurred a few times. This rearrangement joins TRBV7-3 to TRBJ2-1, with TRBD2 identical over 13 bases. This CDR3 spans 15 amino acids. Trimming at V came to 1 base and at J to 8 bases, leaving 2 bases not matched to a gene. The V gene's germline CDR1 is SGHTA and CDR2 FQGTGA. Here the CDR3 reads CASSLIGLAGDEQFF. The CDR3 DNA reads TGTGCCAGCAGCTTAATAGGACTAGCGGGAGATGAGCAGTTCTTC.

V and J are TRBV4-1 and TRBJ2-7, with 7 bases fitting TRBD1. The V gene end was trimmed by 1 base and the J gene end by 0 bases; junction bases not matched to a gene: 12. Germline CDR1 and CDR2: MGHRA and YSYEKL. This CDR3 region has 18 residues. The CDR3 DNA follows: TGCGCCAGCAGCCAAGTCCCCCCGGGACAGATAATCTCCTACGAGCAGTACTTC. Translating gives CASSQVPPGQIISYEQYF.

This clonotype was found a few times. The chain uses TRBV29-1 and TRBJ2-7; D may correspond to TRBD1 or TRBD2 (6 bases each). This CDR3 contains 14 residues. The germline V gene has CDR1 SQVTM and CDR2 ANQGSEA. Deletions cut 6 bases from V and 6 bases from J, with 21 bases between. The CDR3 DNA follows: TGCAGCGTCGTCGGGGGCCCGCGTGGCGGCGAGCAGTACTTC. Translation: CSVVGGPRGGEQYF.

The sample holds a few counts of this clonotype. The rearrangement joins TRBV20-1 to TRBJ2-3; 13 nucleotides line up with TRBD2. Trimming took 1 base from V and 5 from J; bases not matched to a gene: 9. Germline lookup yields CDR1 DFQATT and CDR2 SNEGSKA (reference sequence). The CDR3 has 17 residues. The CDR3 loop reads CSARVPSLAGGLDTQYF. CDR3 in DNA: TGCAGTGCTAGAGTTCCTTCACTAGCGGGAGGGCTAGATACGCAGTATTTT.

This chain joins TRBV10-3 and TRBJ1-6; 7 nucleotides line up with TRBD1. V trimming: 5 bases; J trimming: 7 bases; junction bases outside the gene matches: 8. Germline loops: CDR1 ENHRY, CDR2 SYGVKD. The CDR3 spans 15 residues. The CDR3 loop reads CAISPGQFRNSPLHF. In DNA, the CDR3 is TGTGCCATCAGTCCGGGACAGTTCAGGAATTCACCCCTCCACTTT.

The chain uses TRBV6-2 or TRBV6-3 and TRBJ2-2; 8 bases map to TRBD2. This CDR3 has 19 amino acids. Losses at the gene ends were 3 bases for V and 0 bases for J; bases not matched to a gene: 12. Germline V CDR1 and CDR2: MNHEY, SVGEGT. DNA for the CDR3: TGTGCCAGCAGTTATCCGATAGCGGGACCCGATCCGAACACCGGGGAGCTGTTTTTT. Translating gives CASSYPIAGPDPNTGELFF.

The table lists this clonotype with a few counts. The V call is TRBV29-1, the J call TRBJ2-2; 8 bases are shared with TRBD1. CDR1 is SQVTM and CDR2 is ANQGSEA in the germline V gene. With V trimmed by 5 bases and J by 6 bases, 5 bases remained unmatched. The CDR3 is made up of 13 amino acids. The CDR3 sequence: CSVLGQGPGELFF. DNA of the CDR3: TGCAGCGTTCTAGGACAGGGTCCCGGGGAGCTGTTTTTT.

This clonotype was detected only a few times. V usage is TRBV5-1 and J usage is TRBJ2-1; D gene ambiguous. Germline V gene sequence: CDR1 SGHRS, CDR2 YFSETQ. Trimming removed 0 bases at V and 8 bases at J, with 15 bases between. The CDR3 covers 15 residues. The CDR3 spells CASSLGAGFLYEQFF. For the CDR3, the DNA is TGCGCCAGCAGCTTGGGGGCAGGATTTTTGTATGAGCAGTTCTTC.

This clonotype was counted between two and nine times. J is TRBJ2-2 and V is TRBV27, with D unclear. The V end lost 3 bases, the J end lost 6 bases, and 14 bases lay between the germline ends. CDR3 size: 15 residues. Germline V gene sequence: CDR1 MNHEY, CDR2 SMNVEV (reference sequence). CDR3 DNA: TGTGCCAGCAGTTTTGCTTTATTCGGACCCGGGGAGCTGTTTTTT. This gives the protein CASSFALFGPGELFF.

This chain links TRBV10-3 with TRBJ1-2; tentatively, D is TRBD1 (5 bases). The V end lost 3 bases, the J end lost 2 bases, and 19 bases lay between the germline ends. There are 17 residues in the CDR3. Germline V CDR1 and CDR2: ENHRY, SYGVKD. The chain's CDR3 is CAISEPTETSLNYGYTF. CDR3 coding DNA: TGTGCCATCAGTGAACCGACAGAAACCAGTTTAAACTATGGCTACACCTTC.

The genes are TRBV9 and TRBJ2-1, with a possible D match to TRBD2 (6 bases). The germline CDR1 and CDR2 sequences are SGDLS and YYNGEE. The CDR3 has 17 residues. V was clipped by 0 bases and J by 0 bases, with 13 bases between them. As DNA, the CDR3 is TGTGCCAGCAGCGTAGTCCCACGGGGGTACTCCTACAATGAGCAGTTCTTC. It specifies CASSVVPRGYSYNEQFF.

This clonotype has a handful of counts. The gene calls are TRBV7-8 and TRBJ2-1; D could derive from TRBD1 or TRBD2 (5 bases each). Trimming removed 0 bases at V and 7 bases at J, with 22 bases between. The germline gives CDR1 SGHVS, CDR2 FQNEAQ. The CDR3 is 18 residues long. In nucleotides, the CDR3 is TGTGCCAGCAGCTTAGCAGGTTGGGGCCGGGACCACACAAATGAGCAGTTCTTC. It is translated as CASSLAGWGRDHTNEQFF.

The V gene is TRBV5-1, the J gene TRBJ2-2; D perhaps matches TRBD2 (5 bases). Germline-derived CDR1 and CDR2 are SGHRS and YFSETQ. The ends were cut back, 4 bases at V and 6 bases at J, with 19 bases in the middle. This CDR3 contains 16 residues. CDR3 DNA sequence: TGCGCCAGCAGCCCCCTTAGCGTTATCGAGCCCGGGGAGCTGTTTTTT. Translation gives CASSPLSVIEPGELFF.

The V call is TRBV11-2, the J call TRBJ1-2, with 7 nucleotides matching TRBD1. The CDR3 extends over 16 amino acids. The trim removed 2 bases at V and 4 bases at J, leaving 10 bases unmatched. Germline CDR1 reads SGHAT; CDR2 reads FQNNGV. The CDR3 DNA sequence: TGTGCCAGCAGCTTATGGCGGGACAGCCAATTCTATGGCTACACCTTC. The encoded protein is CASSLWRDSQFYGYTF.

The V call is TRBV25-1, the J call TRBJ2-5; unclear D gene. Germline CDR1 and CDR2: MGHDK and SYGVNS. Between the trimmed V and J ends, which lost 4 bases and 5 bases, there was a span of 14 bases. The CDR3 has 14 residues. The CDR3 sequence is CASSGYGVGETQYF. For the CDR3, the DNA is TGTGCCAGCAGTGGGTATGGGGTGGGGGAGACCCAGTACTTC. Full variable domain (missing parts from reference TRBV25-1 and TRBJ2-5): EADIYQTPRYLVIGTGKKITLECSQTMGHDKMYWYQQDPGMELHLIHYSYGVNSTEKGDLSSESTVSRIRTEHFPLTLESARPSHTSQYLCASSGYGVGETQYFGPGTRLLVL.

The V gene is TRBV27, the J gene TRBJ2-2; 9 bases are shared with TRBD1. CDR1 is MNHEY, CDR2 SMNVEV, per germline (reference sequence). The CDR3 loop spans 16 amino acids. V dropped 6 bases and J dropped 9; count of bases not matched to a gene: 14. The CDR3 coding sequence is TGTGCCAGCAGCACCTCCGGGACAGGGATTGGTTGGGAGCTGTTTTTT. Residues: CASSTSGTGIGWELFF.

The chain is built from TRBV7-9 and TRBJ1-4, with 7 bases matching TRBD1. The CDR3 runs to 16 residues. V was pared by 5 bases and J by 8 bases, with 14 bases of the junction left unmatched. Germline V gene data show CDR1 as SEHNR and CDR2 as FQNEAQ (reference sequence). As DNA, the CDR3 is TGTGCCAGCAGCCCTTCGACAGGGCCTGCTTGGGAAAAACTGTTTTTT. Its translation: CASSPSTGPAWEKLFF.

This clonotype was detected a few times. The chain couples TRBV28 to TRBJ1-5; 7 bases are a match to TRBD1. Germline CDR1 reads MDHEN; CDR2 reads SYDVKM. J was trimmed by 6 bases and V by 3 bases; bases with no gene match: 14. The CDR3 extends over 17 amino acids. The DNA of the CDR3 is TGTGCCAGCAGTTTCTTCCTCGGACAGGATGGTAGTCAGCCCCAGCATTTT. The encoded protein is CASSFFLGQDGSQPQHF.

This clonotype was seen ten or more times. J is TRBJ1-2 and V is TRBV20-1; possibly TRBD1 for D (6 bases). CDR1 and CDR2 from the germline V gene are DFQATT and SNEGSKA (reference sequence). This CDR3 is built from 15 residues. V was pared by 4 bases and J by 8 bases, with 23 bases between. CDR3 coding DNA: TGCAGTGCTACGCCCTCAAACAGGGTTTTGGGCGGCTACACCTTC. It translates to CSATPSNRVLGGYTF.

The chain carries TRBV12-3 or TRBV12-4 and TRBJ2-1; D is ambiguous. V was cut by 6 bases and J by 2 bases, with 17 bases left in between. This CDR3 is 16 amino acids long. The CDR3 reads CASSDGGALTYNEQFF. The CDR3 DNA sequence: TGTGCCAGCAGCGACGGTGGCGCACTTACCTACAATGAGCAGTTCTTC.

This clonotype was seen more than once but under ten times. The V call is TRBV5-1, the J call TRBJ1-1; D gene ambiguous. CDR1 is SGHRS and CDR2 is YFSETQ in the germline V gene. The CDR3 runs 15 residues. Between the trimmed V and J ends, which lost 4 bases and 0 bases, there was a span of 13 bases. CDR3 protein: CASSPGPEMNTEAFF. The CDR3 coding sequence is TGCGCCAGCAGCCCCGGGCCAGAGATGAACACTGAAGCTTTCTTT.

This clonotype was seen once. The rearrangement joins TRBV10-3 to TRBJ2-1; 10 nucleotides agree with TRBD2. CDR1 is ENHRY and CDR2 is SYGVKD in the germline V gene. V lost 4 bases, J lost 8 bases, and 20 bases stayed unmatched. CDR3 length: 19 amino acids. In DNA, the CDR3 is TGTGCCATCAGTGGTTGGAGTAGCGGGAGGCCTCTCGAAGAGGATGAGCAGTTCTTC. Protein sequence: CAISGWSSGRPLEEDEQFF.